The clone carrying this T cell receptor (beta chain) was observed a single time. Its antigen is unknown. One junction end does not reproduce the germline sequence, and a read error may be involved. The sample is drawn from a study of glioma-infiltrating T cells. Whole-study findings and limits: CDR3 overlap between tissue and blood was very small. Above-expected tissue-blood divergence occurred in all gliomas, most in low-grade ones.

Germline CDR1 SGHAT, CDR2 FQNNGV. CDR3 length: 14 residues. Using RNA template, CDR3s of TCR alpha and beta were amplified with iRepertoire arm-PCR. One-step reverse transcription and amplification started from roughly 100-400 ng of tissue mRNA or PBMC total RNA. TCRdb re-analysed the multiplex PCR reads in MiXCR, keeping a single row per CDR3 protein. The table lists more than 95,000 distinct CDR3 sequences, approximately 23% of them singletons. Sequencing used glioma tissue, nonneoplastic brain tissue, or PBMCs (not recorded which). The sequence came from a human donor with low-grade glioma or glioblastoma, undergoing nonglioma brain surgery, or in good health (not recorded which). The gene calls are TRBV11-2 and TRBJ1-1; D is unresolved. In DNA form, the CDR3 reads TGTGCCAGCAGTTTAGGAGCGGCGAACACTGAAGCTTTCTTT. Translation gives CASSLGAANTEAFF. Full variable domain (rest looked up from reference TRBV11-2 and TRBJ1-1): EAGVAQSPRYKIIEKRQSVAFWCNPISGHATLYWYQQILGQGPKLLIQFQNNGVVDDSQLPKDRFSAERLKGVDSTLKIQPAKLEDSAVYLCASSLGAANTEAFFGQGTRLTVV.